This passage covers 23 T cell receptor beta chains from one sample sequenced in a study of T cells in Graves' hyperthyroidism and ophthalmopathy. What was amplified from RNA transcripts were TCR beta CDR3 regions. When the TCR CDR3 underwent first-round RT-PCR, the HTBI primer set was used. TCRdb reprocessed the multiplex PCR reads with MiXCR, giving one entry per CDR3 protein. The sample has some 440,000 distinct CDR3 sequences, 15% to 18% seen once; the top ten hold over 7.5%. Sequenced sample: blood. The source of these receptors is a woman aged 18 to 35 with Graves' hyperthyroidism.

This clonotype was seen at least ten times. The CDR3 is CARGTANTGELFF. In DNA, the CDR3 is TGTGCCAGAGGGACAGCGAACACCGGGGAGCTGTTTTTT. The chain has TRBV2 and TRBJ2-2; 7 nucleotides agree with TRBD1. Germline assignment: CDR1 SNHLY and CDR2 FYNNEI. V trimming: 9 bases; J trimming: 0 bases; junction bases outside the gene matches: 1. The CDR3 length is 13 residues.

The rearrangement uses TRBV19 and TRBJ1-1, with 11 bases matching TRBD1. Per the germline V gene, CDR1 is LNHDA and CDR2 is SQIVND (reference sequence). The length of the CDR3 is 18 residues. J was trimmed by 4 bases and V by 5 bases; bases with no gene match: 15. The chain's CDR3 is CASSPRTGGTWFSTEAFF. The CDR3 region has the DNA TGTGCCAGTAGTCCGAGGACAGGGGGCACATGGTTTTCCACTGAAGCTTTCTTT.

This clonotype was observed a few times. In DNA form, the CDR3 reads TGCAGCGCCCAGGTTCACAACACCGGGGAGCTGTTTTTT. Its protein product is CSAQVHNTGELFF. V usage is TRBV29-1 and J usage is TRBJ2-2; D ambiguous. V lost 7 bases to trimming and J lost 2 bases, with 11 bases between them. The CDR3 loop spans 13 amino acids. In germline, CDR1 is SQVTM, CDR2 ANQGSEA.

This clonotype was seen repeatedly, ten times or more. The genes are TRBV3-1 and TRBJ2-5, with 14 bases that match TRBD2. Losses at the gene ends were 0 bases for V and 4 bases for J; bases not matched to a gene: 10. The length of the CDR3 is 19 residues. The germline gives CDR1 LGHDT, CDR2 YNNKEL (reference sequence). The CDR3 nucleotides are TGTGCCAGCAGCCAAGAAGGCGGGACTAGCGGGAGTGATGGAGAGACCCAGTACTTC. Its protein product is CASSQEGGTSGSDGETQYF.

A single count supports this clonotype. The chain joins TRBV19 to TRBJ2-1; TRBD1 matches at 7 bases. The CDR3 runs to 16 residues. The ends lost 3 bases at V and 4 bases at J; junction bases unmatched: 9. The germline gives CDR1 LNHDA, CDR2 SQIVND (reference sequence). CDR3 in amino acids: CASSMTGMRVYNEQFF. The CDR3 DNA reads as TGTGCCAGTAGTATGACAGGGATGAGGGTTTACAATGAGCAGTTCTTC. Based on the CDR3 plus reference TRBV19 and TRBJ2-1, the full variable domain is DGGITQSPKYLFRKEGQNVTLSCEQNLNHDAMYWYRQDPGQGLRLIYYSQIVNDFQKGDIAEGYSVSREKKESFPLTVTSAQKNPTAFYLCASSMTGMRVYNEQFFGPGTRLTVL.

This clonotype was seen at least ten times. This chain links TRBV30 with TRBJ2-7; no reliable D call. V shed 5 bases and J shed 7 bases, with 12 bases lying between them. Germline assignment: CDR1 GTSNPN and CDR2 SVGIG (reference sequence). CDR3 size: 11 residues. The chain's CDR3 is CAWSPGWEQYF. Written as DNA, the CDR3 is TGTGCCTGGTCGCCCGGGTGGGAGCAGTACTTC.

This clonotype was counted ten times or more. The CDR3 DNA reads TGTGCCAGCAGCGTACATATCGGGGAGCTGTTTTTT. The encoded protein is CASSVHIGELFF. The chain couples TRBV28 to TRBJ2-2; no clear D gene. V was cut by 6 bases and J by 7 bases, with 9 bases left in between. The CDR3 runs 12 residues. Germline assignment: CDR1 MDHEN and CDR2 SYDVKM.

This clonotype was detected many times. V is TRBV6-2 or TRBV6-3 and J is TRBJ2-3, with 9 bases identical to TRBD2. Germline CDR1 is MNHEY and CDR2 is SVGEGT. The length of the CDR3 is 20 residues. V gave up 3 bases and J gave up 0 bases; unmatched junction bases: 16. The CDR3 region has the DNA TGTGCCAGCAGTTATAAACCCCCCACGACTAGCGGTGCTAGCACAGATACGCAGTATTTT. This encodes CASSYKPPTTSGASTDTQYF.

This chain connects TRBV12-3 or TRBV12-4 to TRBJ2-1; 8 nucleotides line up with TRBD1. V lost 3 bases to trimming and J lost 6 bases; unmatched junction nucleotides: 10. The CDR3 sequence is 16 residues long. The CDR3 bases are TGTGCCAGCAGTTTCGGGGGACAGGTGCGGGGCAATGAGCAGTTCTTC. The encoded protein is CASSFGGQVRGNEQFF.

This clonotype was picked up many times. The chain combines TRBV30 with TRBJ1-2; possibly TRBD1 for D (6 bases). Germline lookup yields CDR1 GTSNPN and CDR2 SVGIG (reference sequence). With 3 bases removed from V and 6 bases from J, the gap between germline ends came to 14 bases. The CDR3 contains 13 residues. The chain's CDR3 is CAWSRSGVNGYTF. For the CDR3, the DNA is TGTGCCTGGAGCCGTTCAGGGGTCAATGGCTACACCTTC.

This clonotype has a count of ten or more. The rearrangement joins TRBV7-8 to TRBJ2-3; TRBD2 matches 9 bases. The CDR3 runs 16 residues. V gave up 3 bases and J gave up 0 bases; unmatched junction bases: 4. Germline V CDR1 and CDR2: SGHVS, FQNEAQ. The CDR3 DNA sequence: TGTGCCAGCAGCTTGGGGACTAGCATCAGCACAGATACGCAGTATTTT. The encoded protein is CASSLGTSISTDTQYF.

The chain couples TRBV6-1 to TRBJ1-5, with D possibly TRBD1 on 6 matching bases. V was cut by 7 bases and J by 9 bases, with 13 bases left in between. This CDR3 spans 12 amino acids. In germline, CDR1 is MNHNS, CDR2 SASEGT. CDR3: CASTTGRRPQHF. The DNA for the CDR3 is TGTGCCAGCACCACAGGGAGACGGCCCCAGCATTTT.

A few counts support this clonotype. The rearrangement joins TRBV20-1 to TRBJ1-2; D remains unclear. This CDR3 is 15 amino acids long. V lost 0 bases and J lost 2, with 13 bases in between. Germline V gene data show CDR1 as DFQATT and CDR2 as SNEGSKA (reference sequence). In DNA, the CDR3 is TGCAGTGCTAGAGATCTCGGGGAGACAAACTATGGCTACACCTTC. Protein: CSARDLGETNYGYTF.

This clonotype occurred many times. V is TRBV28 and J is TRBJ2-7, with 7 bases aligning to TRBD1. The CDR3 has 15 amino acids. CDR1 MDHEN and CDR2 SYDVKM come from the germline V gene. V gave up 5 bases and J gave up 0 bases; unmatched junction bases: 7. The CDR3 sequence is CASSPRGRLSYEQYF. The CDR3 region has the DNA TGTGCCAGCAGTCCTAGGGGGCGACTCTCCTACGAGCAGTACTTC.

This clonotype was recorded at least ten times. The CDR3 sequence: CASSFTKERQGANQPQHF. CDR3 DNA: TGTGCCAGCAGCTTCACCAAAGAGAGACAGGGGGCTAATCAGCCCCAGCATTTT. The chain recombines TRBV11-3 with TRBJ1-5; TRBD1 matches at 10 bases. The CDR3 runs to 18 residues. Germline CDR1 is SGHNT and CDR2 is YENEEA. With 3 bases clipped from V and 4 bases from J, the junction kept 12 bases outside the gene matches.

This clonotype was found a few times. Sequence at one end of the junction differs from germline and may be a read error. The chain couples TRBV7-7 to TRBJ2-5; no definite D call. The CDR3 length is 13 residues. CDR1 SSHAT and CDR2 FNYEAQ come from the germline V gene (reference sequence). The chain's CDR3 is CASSLEVQETQYF. CDR3 nucleotides: TGTGCTAGCAGCTTAGAAGTCCAAGAGACCCAGTACTTC.

There are many counts of this clonotype. The CDR3: CASSRFSGRADYNEQFF. The CDR3 DNA follows: TGTGCCAGCAGCCGTTTTAGCGGGAGGGCCGACTACAATGAGCAGTTCTTC. The rearrangement joins TRBV11-2 to TRBJ2-1; 11 nucleotides align to TRBD2. The length of the CDR3 is 17 residues. Trimming removed 5 bases from V and 3 bases from J; junction bases left unmatched: 9. CDR1 is SGHAT and CDR2 is FQNNGV in the germline V gene.

This clonotype showed up just a few times. The chain's CDR3 is CASKIERGTYNEQFF. In DNA form, the CDR3 reads TGTGCCAGCAAGATAGAGCGGGGGACCTACAATGAGCAGTTCTTC. This chain joins TRBV6-1 and TRBJ2-1; 8 bases agree with TRBD2. The germline V gene has CDR1 MNHNS and CDR2 SASEGT. This CDR3 has 15 residues. Unmatched junction bases numbered 7, after V lost 7 bases and J lost 2 bases.

This clonotype was seen at least ten times. The J gene is TRBJ1-2, the V gene TRBV20-1; D may be TRBD1 (6 bases). Germline CDR1 DFQATT, CDR2 SNEGSKA (reference sequence). The CDR3 is 10 amino acids. V was clipped by 5 bases and J by 8 bases, with 9 bases between them. The chain's CDR3 is CSAQGSGYTF. CDR3 coding DNA: TGCAGTGCTCAGGGGAGCGGCTACACCTTC.

This clonotype has only a few counts. The chain carries TRBV4-2 and TRBJ1-2, with 10 positions matching TRBD1. This CDR3 has 15 amino acids. The V segment lost 0 bases and the J segment 8 bases; nucleotides outside the gene matches: 6. The germline V gene has CDR1 LGHNA and CDR2 YNFKEQ. In nucleotides, the CDR3 is TGTGCCAGCAGCCAAGATGGGACAGGGGTTTGGGGCTACACCTTC. It yields the protein CASSQDGTGVWGYTF.

This clonotype came up many times. V gene TRBV10-3 combines with J gene TRBJ1-2; TRBD1 agrees at 10 bases. This CDR3 spans 15 amino acids. Trimming removed 2 bases from V and 8 bases from J; junction bases left unmatched: 8. Germline assignment: CDR1 ENHRY and CDR2 SYGVKD. The CDR3 reads CAISERGDRGNGYTF. The DNA of the CDR3 is TGTGCCATCAGTGAGCGAGGGGACAGGGGCAACGGCTACACCTTC.

This clonotype has a count of ten or more. CDR3 bases: TGCGCCAGCAGCGCCCGGGAGAGTCATTACGAGCAGTACTTC. It is translated as CASSARESHYEQYF. The rearrangement joins TRBV5-1 to TRBJ2-7, with TRBD2 as a possible D gene (6 bases). CDR1 SGHRS and CDR2 YFSETQ come from the germline V gene. V gave up 4 bases and J gave up 4 bases, with 15 bases separating them. The CDR3 covers 14 residues.

The V and J genes are TRBV3-1 and TRBJ2-7; 8 nucleotides line up with TRBD1. Germline values: CDR1 LGHDT, CDR2 YNNKEL (reference sequence). The CDR3 consists of 13 residues. After removal of 4 bases from V and 7 bases from J, the junction contained 6 bases not matched to a gene. CDR3 coding DNA: TGTGCCAGCAGCCCACAGACAGGGGAAGAGCAGTACTTC. Amino acids: CASSPQTGEEQYF.